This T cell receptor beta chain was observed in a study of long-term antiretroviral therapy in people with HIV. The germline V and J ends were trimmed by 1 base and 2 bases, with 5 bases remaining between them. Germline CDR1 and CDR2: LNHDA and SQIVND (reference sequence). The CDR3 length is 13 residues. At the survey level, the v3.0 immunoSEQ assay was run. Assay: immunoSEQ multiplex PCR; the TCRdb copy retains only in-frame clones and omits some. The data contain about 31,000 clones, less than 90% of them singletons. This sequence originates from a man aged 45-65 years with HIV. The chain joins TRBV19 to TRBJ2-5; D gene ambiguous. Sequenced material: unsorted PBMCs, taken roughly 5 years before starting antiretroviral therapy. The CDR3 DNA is TGTGCCAGTAGTATAGCCGGACAAGAGACCCAGTACTTC. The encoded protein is CASSIAGQETQYF. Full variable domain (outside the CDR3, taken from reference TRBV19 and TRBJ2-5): DGGITQSPKYLFRKEGQNVTLSCEQNLNHDAMYWYRQDPGQGLRLIYYSQIVNDFQKGDIAEGYSVSREKKESFPLTVTSAQKNPTAFYLCASSIAGQETQYFGPGTRLLVL.